This record looks at one TCR beta chain sequence and its context. The source of the sample is a study of technical replicates of blood from a handful of donors. Trimming cost V 4 bases and J 1 base, with 14 bases left between them. This CDR3 is 16 amino acids long. Looked up from germline, CDR1 is LGHNA and CDR2 is YNFKEQ. Clones were read by immunoSEQ multiplex PCR, and TCRdb kept only the in-frame ones, dropping some. There are roughly 76,000 clones in the sample; 80% to 90% occur only once, and 4.8% lies in the top ten. The V and J genes are TRBV4-2 and TRBJ1-5; perhaps TRBD1 as D (5 bases). The sequence derives from a human donor in good health. Some clones in this sample may be carry-over from other donors' samples. Sequencing used PBMCs. In DNA form, the CDR3 reads TGTGCCAGCAGCCCCCACGGGGGGAGGAGCAATCAGCCCCAGCATTTT. It encodes CASSPHGGRSNQPQHF.